This T cell receptor beta chain derives from a study of blood T cell repertoires in COVID-19. As for the study in general: Whether acute or convalescent, the COVID-19 samples came from the United States, Italy and Spain. T cells, B-cell-depleted T cells, or PBMCs provided the cDNA or gDNA that served as material.

How the authors handled the data: Cell counts per sample came from amplifying reference gene primers. Clones were sequenced by immunoSEQ multiplex PCR, and TCRdb holds only the in-frame ones, with some missing. Clonal size and the V and J genes are those of that table, whereas D and trimming came from the DNA. The data hold more than 45,000 clones, with 88% observed a single time. The CDR3 consists of 15 residues. V lost 2 bases and J lost 6; bases outside the gene matches: 3. Looked up from germline, CDR1 is SGHTA and CDR2 is FQGNSA. This receptor was identified in a woman in her 70s with active COVID-19. The gene calls are TRBV7-2 and TRBJ2-1, with TRBD1 identical over 11 bases. Material: peripheral blood. Here the CDR3 reads CASSLTGTGGNEQFF. For the CDR3, the DNA is TGTGCCAGCAGCTTAACTGGGACAGGGGGCAATGAGCAGTTCTTC. Filled out from reference TRBV7-2 and TRBJ2-1, the complete variable domain reads GAGVSQSPSNKVTEKGKDVELRCDPISGHTALYWYRQSLGQGLEFLIYFQGNSAPDKSGLPSDRFSAERTGGSVSTLTIQRTQQEDSAVYLCASSLTGTGGNEQFFGPGTRLTVL.